Listed below are T cell receptor beta chains from one sample, sequenced in a study of PD-L1 blockade in urothelial cancer. Only in-frame clones appear in the TCRdb table, and some are missing; sequencing was by immunoSEQ multiplex PCR. The sample holds hundreds of clones, about 40% seen once. Here the sequenced sample was tumor tissue, taken before atezolizumab (anti-PD-L1) treatment. The receptors shown here come from a man aged 70-80 years with urothelial cancer. The CDR3 runs from the conserved cysteine through the conserved F or W. A D gene is named only where the DNA matches it firmly. Part of the rows lack a size; the others show once, few, many or a class for expanded clones.

d_call clone_size j_call v_call cdr3_aa cdr3_nt
. few TRBJ1-1 TRBV9 CASSVTPENTEAFF TGTGCCAGCAGCGTAACCCCAGAGAACACTGAAGCTTTCTTT
. . TRBJ2-7 TRBV19 CASSPGSYEQYF TGTGCCAGTAGTCCGGGGAGTTACGAGCAGTACTTC
. few TRBJ1-5 TRBV6-8 CASSSQGYQPQHF TGTGCCAGCAGTAGCCAGGGGTATCAGCCCCAGCATTTT
. . TRBJ1-2 TRBV19 CASNIRTVDGYTF TGTGCCAGCAATATCCGGACAGTTGATGGCTACACCTTC
. . TRBJ2-2 TRBV19 CASSPSSGELFF TGTGCCAGTAGCCCGAGCTCCGGGGAGCTGTTTTTT
. few TRBJ2-5 TRBV15 CATSRGEPGAGETQYF TGTGCCACCAGCAGAGGTGAACCAGGGGCAGGAGAGACCCAGTACTTC
TRBD2 few TRBJ2-1 TRBV11-3 CASSFRLAGGGNEQFF TGTGCCAGCAGCTTCCGACTAGCGGGAGGAGGCAATGAGCAGTTCTTC
TRBD1 hyperexpanded TRBJ2-1 TRBV6-8 CASSDRTGGFDEQFF TGTGCCAGCAGTGACAGGACAGGGGGCTTTGATGAGCAGTTCTTC
TRBD2 . TRBJ2-1 TRBV5-1 CASSLLTSGHNEQFF TGCGCCAGCAGCTTGCTAACTAGCGGGCACAATGAGCAGTTCTTC
TRBD2 . TRBJ2-1 TRBV19 CASRLTSGGYNEQFF TGTGCCAGTAGATTGACTAGCGGGGGATACAATGAGCAGTTCTTC
. . TRBJ2-5 TRBV25-1 CASSEYTVQETQYF TGTGCCAGCAGTGAATACACGGTCCAAGAGACCCAGTACTTC
. . TRBJ2-1 TRBV14 CASSQLGGNEQFF TGTGCCAGCAGCCAGCTAGGGGGAAATGAGCAGTTCTTC
. few TRBJ1-2 TRBV30 CAWSFKGGNYGYTF TGTGCCTGGAGTTTTAAGGGAGGGAACTATGGCTACACCTTC
. few TRBJ2-7 TRBV6-8 CASSRDQSLYEQYF TGTGCCAGCTCCCGGGACCAGTCCCTTTACGAGCAGTACTTC
. few TRBJ1-3 TRBV6-8 CASSSHFRGWVGNTIYF TGTGCCAGCAGTTCCCACTTCAGAGGATGGGTTGGAAACACCATATATTTT
TRBD1 . TRBJ1-1 TRBV18 CASSPFFGQGVANTEAFF TGTGCCAGCTCACCATTTTTTGGACAGGGGGTTGCGAACACTGAAGCTTTCTTT
TRBD2 . TRBJ2-2 TRBV19 CASTPGGGRRTGELFF TGTGCCAGTACTCCGGGAGGGGGGCGCCGCACCGGGGAGCTGTTTTTT
. . TRBJ1-5 TRBV19 CASSIGEGGYSNQPQHF TGTGCCAGTAGTATAGGGGAGGGAGGGTATAGCAATCAGCCCCAGCATTTT
TRBD1 . TRBJ1-4 TRBV28 CASSSRQGGNEKLFF TGTGCCAGCAGTTCCCGACAGGGGGGGAATGAAAAACTGTTTTTT
TRBD2 few TRBJ2-3 TRBV11-3 CASSVLAGSDTQYF TGTGCCAGCAGTGTACTAGCGGGGTCAGATACGCAGTATTTT
TRBD1 . TRBJ1-2 TRBV28 CASSSPGTGDDGYTF TGTGCCAGCAGTTCCCCCGGGACAGGGGATGATGGCTACACCTTC
. . TRBJ2-1 TRBV10-3 CAISELANQQFF TGTGCCATCAGTGAGCTAGCAAACCAGCAGTTCTTC
. few TRBJ2-3 TRBV6-8 CASSAGLGIMDTQYF TGTGCCAGCAGTGCCGGACTGGGGATCATGGATACGCAGTATTTT
. . TRBJ1-1 TRBV28 CATLSAVNTEAFF TGTGCCACCCTGTCTGCAGTGAACACTGAAGCTTTCTTT
TRBD2 . TRBJ2-5 TRBV10-2 CASRRLAGEETQYF TGCGCCAGCAGGAGACTAGCGGGAGAAGAGACCCAGTACTTC
. . TRBJ2-7 TRBV19 CASSIRAVGFYEQYF TGTGCCAGTAGTATCAGAGCGGTAGGGTTCTACGAGCAGTACTTC
. few TRBJ2-5 TRBV4-1 CASSQELQGGTQYF TGCGCCAGCAGCCAAGAGTTGCAGGGTGGGACCCAGTACTTC
. . TRBJ1-5 TRBV18 CASSPWQGNQPQHF TGTGCCAGCTCACCCTGGCAGGGCAATCAGCCCCAGCATTTT
. few TRBJ2-1 TRBV19 CASSTGTERGNEQFF TGTGCCAGTAGTACCGGGACCGAGAGGGGCAATGAGCAGTTCTTC
. . TRBJ1-2 TRBV15 CATSIGGLKYGYTF TGTGCCACCAGCATCGGAGGGTTGAAGTATGGCTACACCTTC
TRBD1 few TRBJ2-3 TRBV6-8 CASSEGQGADTQYF TGTGCCAGCAGTGAGGGACAGGGGGCAGATACGCAGTATTTT
TRBD2 large TRBJ2-5 TRBV11-3 CASSPGLAGVGASETQYF TGTGCCAGCAGCCCGGGACTAGCGGGAGTGGGAGCGTCAGAGACCCAGTACTTC
TRBD2 large TRBJ2-1 TRBV11-3 CASSFQLAGDNEQFF TGTGCCAGCAGCTTCCAACTAGCGGGAGACAATGAGCAGTTCTTC
. few TRBJ1-3 TRBV11-3 CASSHWTGSGNTIYF TGTGCCAGCAGCCACTGGACGGGATCTGGAAACACCATATATTTT
. few TRBJ1-1 TRBV11-3 CASSTEQGSNTEAFF TGTGCCAGCAGCACCGAACAGGGCTCGAACACTGAAGCTTTCTTT
TRBD2 . TRBJ2-1 TRBV25-1 CANSDIAGTHNEQFF TGTGCCAACAGTGATATAGCGGGGACACACAATGAGCAGTTCTTC
. . TRBJ2-6 TRBV5-1 CASRAGNTGANVLTF TGCGCCAGCAGGGCAGGGAATACAGGGGCCAACGTCCTGACTTTC
. . TRBJ1-2 TRBV25-1 CASSGATKLGKTYGYTF TGTGCCAGCAGTGGGGCGACAAAACTGGGAAAGACCTATGGCTACACCTTC
TRBD2 few TRBJ2-3 TRBV30 CAWTQTSGSADTQYF TGTGCCTGGACCCAGACTAGCGGGAGTGCGGATACGCAGTATTTT
. . TRBJ2-2 TRBV19 CASSSARMNTGELFF TGTGCCAGTAGTAGCGCTCGAATGAACACCGGGGAGCTGTTTTTT
. . TRBJ2-7 TRBV18 CASSPGANYEQYF TGTGCCAGCTCCCCCGGGGCGAACTACGAGCAGTACTTC
TRBD1 . TRBJ2-1 TRBV19 CASSIGTGTVSYNEQFF TGTGCCAGTAGTATAGGAACCGGGACAGTCTCCTACAATGAGCAGTTCTTC
. . TRBJ2-1 TRBV28 CASRASGTIYNEQFF TGTGCCAGCAGGGCGTCCGGGACAATCTACAATGAGCAGTTCTTC
. few TRBJ1-1 TRBV19 CASSAPDRIGMNTEAFF TGTGCCAGTAGTGCCCCCGACCGGATTGGGATGAACACTGAAGCTTTCTTT
TRBD2 once TRBJ2-2 TRBV5-1 CASSLESGVNTGELFF TGCGCCAGCAGCTTGGAAAGCGGGGTGAACACCGGGGAGCTGTTTTTT
TRBD1 . TRBJ1-3 TRBV18 CASSPGQGSGNTIYF TGTGCCAGCTCGCCGGGACAGGGAAGTGGAAACACCATATATTTT
. . TRBJ1-5 TRBV6-8 CASSDPNQPQHF TGTGCCAGCAGTGATCCTAATCAGCCCCAGCATTTT